This passage covers 26 T cell receptor beta chains from one sample sequenced in a study of blood T cell repertoires in COVID-19. Clones were sequenced by immunoSEQ multiplex PCR, and TCRdb holds only the in-frame ones, with some missing. The sample has 140,000 to 150,000 clones; around 80% are singletons. The sequencing input was peripheral blood. The receptors stem from a man in his sixties with active or convalescent COVID-19.

The V gene is TRBV9, the J gene TRBJ1-6; the D gene is possibly TRBD1 (5 bases). Germline V CDR1 and CDR2: SGDLS, YYNGEE. Between the trimmed V and J ends, which lost 3 bases and 5 bases, there was a span of 12 bases. CDR3 length: 15 residues. Here the CDR3 reads CASSANRIDNSPLHF. The CDR3 region has the DNA TGTGCCAGCAGCGCTAACAGGATCGATAATTCACCCCTCCACTTT.

This chain uses TRBV9 with TRBJ2-3, with 7 bases fitting TRBD2. Germline V gives CDR1 SGDLS, CDR2 YYNGEE. The CDR3 extends over 17 amino acids. J gave up 2 bases and V 0 bases, and 9 bases lay outside the gene matches. CDR3 sequence (DNA): TGTGCCAGCAGCGTAGATGGGGCGGGAGCGCTCACAGATACGCAGTATTTT. Encoded protein: CASSVDGAGALTDTQYF.

The chain couples TRBV5-4 to TRBJ1-4; D gene unclear. Looked up from germline, CDR1 is SGHNT and CDR2 is YYREEE (reference sequence). This CDR3 is built from 13 residues. Trimming cost V 0 bases and J 4 bases, with 4 bases left between them. Here the CDR3 DNA reads TGTGCCAGCAGCTTGGTACATAATGAAAAACTGTTTTTT. This sequence encodes CASSLVHNEKLFF. The full variable domain, in which reference TRBV5-4 and TRBJ1-4 provide the parts outside the CDR3, is ETGVTQSPTHLIKTRGQQVTLRCSSQSGHNTVSWYQQALGQGPQFIFQYYREEENGRGNFPPRFSGLQFPNYSSELNVNALELDDSALYLCASSLVHNEKLFFGSGTQLSVL.

This chain connects TRBV2 to TRBJ1-2, with 12 bases matching TRBD1. CDR1 is SNHLY and CDR2 is FYNNEI in the germline V gene. The CDR3 runs to 15 residues. After removal of 6 bases from V and 8 bases from J, the junction contained 10 bases not matched to a gene. CDR3 bases: TGTGCCAGCAGGACCTCGGGGACAGGGGGCAACGGCTACACCTTC. The encoded protein is CASRTSGTGGNGYTF.

V is TRBV11-2 and J is TRBJ2-4; 7 bases are a match to TRBD2. Germline V CDR1 and CDR2: SGHAT, FQNNGV. J lost 0 bases, V lost 5 bases, and 10 bases had no gene match. The CDR3 covers 17 residues. The CDR3: CASSPSSSGLAKNIQYF. The DNA for the CDR3 is TGTGCCAGCAGCCCCAGTAGTAGCGGGTTAGCCAAAAACATTCAGTACTTC. Full variable domain (remainder filled in from reference TRBV11-2 and TRBJ2-4): EAGVAQSPRYKIIEKRQSVAFWCNPISGHATLYWYQQILGQGPKLLIQFQNNGVVDDSQLPKDRFSAERLKGVDSTLKIQPAKLEDSAVYLCASSPSSSGLAKNIQYFGAGTRLSVL.

The CDR3 protein is CASSQRVGIQYF. CDR3 sequence (DNA): TGTGCCAGCAGCCAACGGGTGGGCATTCAGTACTTC. The chain joins TRBV3-1 (or the pseudogene TRBV3-2) to TRBJ2-4; D remains unclear. The germline CDR1 and CDR2 sequences are LGHDT and YNNKEL (reference sequence). The CDR3 length is 12 residues. V lost 2 bases to trimming and J lost 9 bases, with 8 bases between them.

This rearrangement joins TRBV19 to TRBJ2-7; maybe TRBD1 (7 bases). The V gene's germline CDR1 is LNHDA and CDR2 SQIVND (reference sequence). With 5 bases removed from V and 3 bases from J, the gap between germline ends came to 14 bases. The CDR3 loop spans 14 amino acids. This chain's CDR3 is CASSQQGGSYEQYF. The CDR3 DNA follows: TGTGCCAGTAGTCAGCAGGGGGGAAGCTACGAGCAGTACTTC.

The rearrangement uses TRBV12-3 or TRBV12-4 and TRBJ1-1; D not certain. This CDR3 is 13 amino acids long. Trimming left V 5 bases short and J 6 bases short, with 13 bases between. CDR3 in amino acids: CASSILERSEAFF. CDR3 nucleotides: TGTGCCAGCAGTATCTTAGAGCGGTCTGAAGCTTTCTTT.

This clone was observed a single time. The J gene is TRBJ1-2, the V gene TRBV19; 7 positions match TRBD1. The CDR3 extends over 14 amino acids. Per the germline V gene, CDR1 is LNHDA and CDR2 is SQIVND (reference sequence). The trim removed 0 bases at V and 7 bases at J, leaving 5 bases unmatched. CDR3: CASSIDQGDGGYTF. CDR3 coding DNA: TGTGCCAGTAGTATAGACCAGGGGGATGGTGGCTACACCTTC.

V gene TRBV7-8 combines with J gene TRBJ1-1; 9 bases agree with TRBD1. CDR1 is SGHVS, CDR2 FQNEAQ, per germline. The V gene end was trimmed by 5 bases and the J gene end by 5 bases; junction bases not matched to a gene: 9. The CDR3 has 15 residues. The chain's CDR3 is CASSMGTGPSTEAFF. DNA of the CDR3: TGTGCCAGCAGCATGGGGACAGGGCCGAGTACTGAAGCTTTCTTT.

The count of this clone is one. The chain is built from TRBV12-3 or TRBV12-4 and TRBJ1-2; no definite D call. The CDR3 is 11 amino acids. Deletions cut 6 bases from V and 3 bases from J, with 5 bases between. CDR3 DNA sequence: TGTGCCAGCAGCACAGACTATGGCTACACCTTC. Encoded protein: CASSTDYGYTF.

This clone was seen once. The chain links TRBV3-1 (or the pseudogene TRBV3-2) to TRBJ1-2; D uncertain. Germline loops: CDR1 LGHDT, CDR2 YNNKEL (reference sequence). The length of the CDR3 is 14 residues. V was trimmed by 3 bases and J by 3 bases, leaving 11 bases between them. CDR3 sequence: CASSHYRGYYGYTF. CDR3 nucleotides: TGTGCCAGCAGCCACTATCGCGGATACTATGGCTACACCTTC.

The gene calls are TRBV10-2 and TRBJ1-4; TRBD1 might be the D (5 bases). Germline V gene lookup returns CDR1 WSHSY and CDR2 SAAADI. The length of the CDR3 is 15 residues. V gave up 2 bases and J gave up 2 bases, with 9 bases separating them. As DNA, the CDR3 is TGCGCCAGCAGTGAGGGGGACTCGACTAATGAAAAACTGTTTTTT. Translation: CASSEGDSTNEKLFF.

This rearrangement joins TRBV7-8 to TRBJ1-1; D might be TRBD1 (5 bases). This CDR3 has 14 residues. V gave up 2 bases and J gave up 0 bases, with 7 bases separating them. Germline V gives CDR1 SGHVS, CDR2 FQNEAQ. This CDR3 reads CASSLNRMNTEAFF. DNA for the CDR3: TGTGCCAGCAGCTTAAACAGGATGAACACTGAAGCTTTCTTT.

This chain connects TRBV11-3 to TRBJ1-1; TRBD1 might be the D (5 bases). V lost 0 bases to trimming and J lost 6 bases, with 20 bases between them. This CDR3 contains 17 residues. CDR1 is SGHNT, CDR2 YENEEA, per germline. The CDR3 loop is CASSLDRGNEWGAEAFF. The CDR3 DNA reads TGTGCCAGCAGCTTAGATAGGGGTAACGAATGGGGCGCTGAAGCTTTCTTT.

V gene TRBV19 combines with J gene TRBJ2-1, with D maybe TRBD2 (6 bases). The CDR3 is 17 residues long. The V end lost 7 bases, the J end lost 0 bases, and 19 bases lay between the germline ends. CDR1 and CDR2 from the germline V gene are LNHDA and SQIVND (reference sequence). The CDR3 DNA reads as TGTGCCAGTAACATGGGGGGTGGCGGTGTCTCCTACAATGAGCAGTTCTTC. Its protein product is CASNMGGGGVSYNEQFF.

The genes are TRBV18 and TRBJ2-5; 9 nucleotides line up with TRBD1. The CDR3 spans 15 residues. V was clipped by 0 bases and J by 7 bases; unmatched bases: 6. The germline V gene encodes CDR1 KGHSH and CDR2 LQKENI. The CDR3 DNA is TGTGCCAGCTCACCACCTACGGGACAGGGTTTGACCCAGTACTTC. Its translation: CASSPPTGQGLTQYF. The full variable domain, completed using reference TRBV18 and TRBJ2-5, is NAGVMQNPRHLVRRRGQEARLRCSPMKGHSHVYWYRQLPEEGLKFMVYLQKENIIDESGMPKERFSAEFPKEGPSILRIQQVVRGDSAAYFCASSPPTGQGLTQYFGPGTRLLVL.

The rearrangement links TRBV9 to TRBJ1-2; D not resolved. Germline V gene lookup returns CDR1 SGDLS and CDR2 YYNGEE. This CDR3 region has 14 residues. V was trimmed by 4 bases and J by 2 bases, leaving 12 bases between them. CDR3 sequence: CASSPRDANYGYTF. CDR3 in DNA: TGTGCCAGCAGCCCCCGGGATGCCAACTATGGCTACACCTTC.

This clone was observed once. The genes are TRBV19 and TRBJ1-1; TRBD1 matches at 9 bases. V lost 3 bases and J lost 2; bases outside the gene matches: 1. CDR3 size: 14 residues. CDR1 and CDR2 from the germline V gene are LNHDA and SQIVND (reference sequence). Written as DNA, the CDR3 is TGTGCCAGTAGTATCACAGGGGGCAACACTGAAGCTTTCTTT. This encodes CASSITGGNTEAFF.

The chain links TRBV27 to TRBJ1-5; D is perhaps TRBD1 (6 bases). The germline V gene encodes CDR1 MNHEY and CDR2 SMNVEV (reference sequence). The V end was cut by 6 bases, the J end by 7 bases, with 16 bases between. There are 14 residues in the CDR3. The CDR3 bases are TGTGCCAGCAGCTTGTTGGGGGCAGGGCAGCCCCAGCATTTT. The encoded protein is CASSLLGAGQPQHF.

This clone was found once. V usage is TRBV4-3 and J usage is TRBJ2-7, with no clear D. Trimming took 2 bases from V and 1 from J, leaving 15 bases between them. There are 16 residues in the CDR3. Germline V CDR1 and CDR2: LGHNA, YSLEER. CDR3 coding DNA: TGCGCCAGCAGCCAATCGACACAGAGCTCATCCTACGAGCAGTACTTC. Its protein product is CASSQSTQSSSYEQYF.

The chain joins TRBV21-1 to TRBJ2-7; TRBD2 is the table's D call, not checked against the DNA. TRBV21-1 is termed a pseudogene. The CDR3 is 16 residues long. The CDR3 DNA follows: TGTGCCAGCAGCAAAGCAATGGGACTAGCGGGAGGTCGTAAGTACGTC. It is translated as CASSKAMGLAGGRKYV.

The chain joins TRBV6-6 to TRBJ1-4; the D is unclear. V lost 6 bases and J lost 6, with 8 bases in between. Germline lookup yields CDR1 MNHNY and CDR2 SVGAGI (reference sequence). This CDR3 has 12 residues. The CDR3 here is CASRDWDEKLFF. The CDR3 coding sequence is TGTGCCAGCAGGGACTGGGATGAAAAACTGTTTTTT.

V and J are TRBV5-8 and TRBJ1-5, with a weak D call TRBD1 (6 bases). Germline V gene lookup returns CDR1 SGHTS and CDR2 YDEGEE. The CDR3 contains 16 residues. The V and J ends lost 4 bases and 0 bases respectively, with 14 bases between them. The CDR3 loop reads CASSRNTGNSNQPQHF. In DNA, the CDR3 is TGTGCCAGCAGCCGAAATACAGGGAATAGCAATCAGCCCCAGCATTTT.

V gene TRBV19 combines with J gene TRBJ2-3; 7 bases fit TRBD1. Germline-derived CDR1 and CDR2 are LNHDA and SQIVND (reference sequence). The CDR3 runs 14 residues. V dropped 6 bases and J dropped 2; count of bases not matched to a gene: 5. The CDR3 sequence is CASSLDRLTDTQYF. For the CDR3, the DNA is TGTGCCAGTAGCCTGGACAGGCTCACAGATACGCAGTATTTT.

V gene TRBV7-2 combines with J gene TRBJ2-3; tentatively, D is TRBD1 (6 bases). CDR3 length equals 12 residues. Germline CDR1 SGHTA, CDR2 FQGNSA. Trimming left V 5 bases short and J 8 bases short, with 11 bases between. In DNA, the CDR3 is TGTGCCAGCAGCCCCAGGGGTGGTACGCAGTATTTT. It is translated as CASSPRGGTQYF.